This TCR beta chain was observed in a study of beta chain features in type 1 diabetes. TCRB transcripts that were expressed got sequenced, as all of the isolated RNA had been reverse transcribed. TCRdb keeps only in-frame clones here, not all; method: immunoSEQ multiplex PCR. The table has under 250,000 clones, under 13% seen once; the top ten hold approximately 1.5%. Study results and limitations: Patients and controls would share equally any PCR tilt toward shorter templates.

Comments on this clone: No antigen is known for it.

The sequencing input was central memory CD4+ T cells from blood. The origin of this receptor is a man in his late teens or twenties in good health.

The CDR3 loop is CAWSKGRGRQIYGYTF. CDR3 in DNA: TGTGCCTGGAGTAAGGGGCGCGGGCGCCAAATTTATGGCTACACCTTC. This chain connects TRBV30 to TRBJ1-2, with D maybe TRBD1 (5 bases). This CDR3 contains 16 residues. V dropped 2 bases and J dropped 5 bases, with 21 bases sitting between them. Germline CDR1 reads GTSNPN; CDR2 reads SVGIG (reference sequence).